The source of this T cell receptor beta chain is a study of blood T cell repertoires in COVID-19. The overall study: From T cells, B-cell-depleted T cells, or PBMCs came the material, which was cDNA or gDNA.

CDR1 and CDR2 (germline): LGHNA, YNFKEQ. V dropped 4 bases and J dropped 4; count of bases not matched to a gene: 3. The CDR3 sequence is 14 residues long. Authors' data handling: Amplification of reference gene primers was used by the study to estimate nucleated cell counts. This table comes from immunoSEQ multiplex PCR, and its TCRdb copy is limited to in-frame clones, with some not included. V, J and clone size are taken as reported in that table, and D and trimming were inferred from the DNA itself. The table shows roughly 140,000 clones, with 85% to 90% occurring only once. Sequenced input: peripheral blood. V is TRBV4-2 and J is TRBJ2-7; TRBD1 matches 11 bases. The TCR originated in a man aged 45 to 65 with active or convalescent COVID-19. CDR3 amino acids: CASSRDRGIYEQYF. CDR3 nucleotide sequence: TGTGCCAGCAGCCGGGACAGGGGGATTTACGAGCAGTACTTC.